This T cell receptor (beta chain) was captured in a study of OX40 agonist ivuxolimab in advanced cancers. With regard to this clone: Its antigen is currently unknown.

People who had autoimmune disease history or systemic immunosuppression were excluded. Method: immunoSEQ multiplex PCR; TCRdb's copy keeps in-frame clones and lacks some. The table shows 100,000 to 110,000 clones, with about 88% occurring only once. Study outcomes and limitations: Expanded peripheral T cell antigen specificity was not determined. CD4+ and CD8+ T cells in blood underwent clonal expansion by week 6 at 0.1 to 3.0 mg/kg.

This specimen was CD4+ or CD8+ T cells sorted from blood, taken in a trial of the OX40 agonist ivuxolimab. The receptor was derived from an adult with an advanced solid tumor such as melanoma, head and neck, liver or kidney cancer.

The CDR3 DNA reads TGTGCCAGCAGCGTAGCTTCCGATCTGAACACTGAAGCTTTCTTT. Its protein product is CASSVASDLNTEAFF. V gene TRBV9 combines with J gene TRBJ1-1; D is undetermined. Between the trimmed V and J ends, which lost 0 bases and 0 bases, there was a span of 9 bases. The germline CDR1 and CDR2 sequences are SGDLS and YYNGEE. The CDR3 has 15 amino acids.